This T cell receptor beta chain derives from a study of blood T cell repertoires in COVID-19 (dated by TCRdb to the early 2020s). General notes on the study: Samples covering the acute and convalescent phases of COVID-19 were provided by collaborators in the United States, Italy and Spain. Samples were obtained from the ongoing ImmuneRACE study (first 160 participants) and from 1,254 subjects provided by 6 global collaborators. The prospective study material was composed of cDNA or gDNA derived from T cells, B-cell-depleted T cells, or PBMCs. Where available, HLA class I and class II types were taken from metadata supplied by the sample provider and were not determined by assay-based typing. Subjects who had been exposed to COVID-19, were actively infected with it, or had recovered from it provided the deeply sampled blood TCRbeta repertoires that made up the dataset. The repertoires were made available in a free public database intended to serve as a resource for research on the immune response to SARS-CoV-2. Nearly every sample came with metadata listing a de-identified subject ID, COVID-19 status, age in years and sex.

Whole blood was collected in K2EDTA tubes by collaborating institutions according to the institutions' own protocols. Collaborator samples were shipped for TCRbeta analysis as frozen whole blood, isolated PBMCs, or DNA extracted from either sample type. Findings and caveats that apply to the study as a whole: How much clinical and demographic metadata was included differed by source and by participant, and the metadata was provided uncurated.

TCRbeta CDR3 regions were amplified from genomic DNA by means of the immunoSEQ Assay, a bias-controlled multiplex PCR. The study's own analysis went as follows. Nucleated cell counts per sample were estimated from amplification of reference gene primers within the assay. To quantify the absolute abundance of each unique TCRbeta CDR3 rearrangement, sequence reads were collapsed and filtered. For each sample, productive Simpson clonality was calculated as the square root of Simpson's diversity index over productive rearrangements. TCRdb stores this immuneACCESS table with in-frame sequences only. Part of the clones is absent; in the studies checked, under half of the shortfall reflects unresolved V genes, and no reason is known for the rest. V, J and clone size are taken as reported in that table, and D and trimming were inferred from the DNA itself. The sample has a few hundred thousand clones on record, less than 90% of them singletons. 1.5% to 2% of the sample lies in the top ten.

Concerning this clone itself: The antigen it binds to is not known. No base-level quality is on record; no much larger clone is a single base apart.

The CDR3 spans 14 residues, from the cysteine through the phenylalanine. Only CDR3 DNA remains: 42 bases, in frame from the first base. V is shortened by 3 bases, J by 8 bases, and the region joining them spans 14 bases. The germline V gene encodes CDR1 SGHKS and CDR2 YYEKEE (reference sequence). This TCR was recovered from a man aged 35-49 years with active or convalescent COVID-19. The chain employs TRBV5-5 and TRBJ1-4; TRBD1 is a weak D gene call, 5 bases matching. The source material was peripheral blood. DNA sequence: TGTGCCAGCAGCTCTTTGGCAGGGAGGGAAAAACTGTTTTTT. This codes for CASSSLAGREKLFF.